The following is a T cell receptor beta chain sequence with its context. Antigen unknown. Over several immunoSEQ plates, each subset's genomic DNA was distributed in even portions. Study processing details: As immunoSEQ supplied junction-only sequences (without quality scores), filtering differed. TCRdb keeps only in-frame clones here, not all; method: immunoSEQ multiplex PCR. That table gives V, J and clone size, and the DNA gave D and trimming. The data hold about 110,000 clones, with 68% observed a single time. This sample is drawn from a study of shared clonotypes between healthy human individuals. Both CD45RO+ cells and CCR7-negative CD45RA+ TemRA cells were combined to make up CD8 memory. General study results and limits: The sharing of 5% to 5.5% of naive CD4 clonotypes was seen across a handful of donors.

The V end lost 2 bases, the J end lost 4 bases, and 10 bases lay between the germline ends. In germline, CDR1 is SGHDT, CDR2 YYEEEE. The CDR3 runs to 14 residues. This clonotype was obtained from a woman aged 30 to 39 in good health. The specimen was memory CD8+ T cells sorted from blood. Subset indicated: CD45RO+ cells pooled with CCR7-negative TemRA cells. The chain employs TRBV5-6 and TRBJ1-3; no firm D call. CDR3 bases: TGTGCCAGCAGCTTTAACCTGGGAGGAAACACCATATATTTT. Amino acids: CASSFNLGGNTIYF.